This TCR beta chain is from a study of CD4+ T cells in melanoma. The study, taken as a whole, reports: A reported correlation linked neoantigen-specific CD4+ T cells to CD8+, macrophage and B cell function.

The data were produced by immunoSEQ multiplex PCR, yet TCRdb's version contains in-frame clones alone and is incomplete. The sample lists about 15,000 clones, over 70% occurring once. A word on this clone: Its antigen is as yet unknown.

Between the trimmed V and J ends, which lost 6 bases and 5 bases, there was a span of 17 bases. This CDR3 has 15 amino acids. Per germline, CDR1 SNHLY and CDR2 FYNNEI. This TCR was recovered from a human donor with melanoma. Input material: cells from a culture (not recorded whether cultured in vitro). This chain links TRBV2 with TRBJ2-1, with D maybe TRBD2 (6 bases). The CDR3 region is CASSALGTPDNEQFF. The DNA of the CDR3 is TGTGCCAGCAGCGCCCTCGGGACTCCCGACAATGAGCAGTTCTTC. Supplemented by reference TRBV2 and TRBJ2-1, the full variable domain reads EPEVTQTPSHQVTQMGQEVILRCVPISNHLYFYWYRQILGQKVEFLVSFYNNEISEKSEIFDDQFSVERPDGSNFTLKIRSTKLEDSAMYFCASSALGTPDNEQFFGPGTRLTVL.